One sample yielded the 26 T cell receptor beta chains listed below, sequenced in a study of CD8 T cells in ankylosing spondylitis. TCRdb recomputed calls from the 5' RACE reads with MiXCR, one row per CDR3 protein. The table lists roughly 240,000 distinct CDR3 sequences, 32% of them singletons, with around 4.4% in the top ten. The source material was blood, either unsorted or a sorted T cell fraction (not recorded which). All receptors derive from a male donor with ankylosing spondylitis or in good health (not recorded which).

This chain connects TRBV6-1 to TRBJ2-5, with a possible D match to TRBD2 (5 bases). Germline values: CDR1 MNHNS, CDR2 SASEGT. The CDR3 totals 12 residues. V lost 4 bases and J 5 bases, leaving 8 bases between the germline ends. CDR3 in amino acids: CASSGLIETQYF. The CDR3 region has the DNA TGTGCCAGCAGTGGACTAATTGAGACCCAGTACTTC.

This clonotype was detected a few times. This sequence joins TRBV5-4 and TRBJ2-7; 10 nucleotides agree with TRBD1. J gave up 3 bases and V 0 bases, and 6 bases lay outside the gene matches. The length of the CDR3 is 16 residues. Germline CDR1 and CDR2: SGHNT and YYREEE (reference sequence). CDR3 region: CASSLGDRGNHYEQYF. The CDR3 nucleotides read TGTGCCAGCAGCTTGGGGGACAGGGGAAACCACTACGAGCAGTACTTC.

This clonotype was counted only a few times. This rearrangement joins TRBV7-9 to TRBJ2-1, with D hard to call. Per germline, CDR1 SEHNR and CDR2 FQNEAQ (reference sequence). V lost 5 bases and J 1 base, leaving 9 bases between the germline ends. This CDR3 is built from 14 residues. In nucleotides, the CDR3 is TGTGCCAGCAGCCTTTTACATTCCTACAATGAGCAGTTCTTC. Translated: CASSLLHSYNEQFF.

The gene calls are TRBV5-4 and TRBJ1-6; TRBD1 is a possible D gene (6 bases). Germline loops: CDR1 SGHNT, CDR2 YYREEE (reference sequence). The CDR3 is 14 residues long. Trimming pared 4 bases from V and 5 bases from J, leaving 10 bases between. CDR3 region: CASSVDRNNSPLHF. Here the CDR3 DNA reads TGTGCCAGCAGCGTGGACAGAAATAATTCACCCCTCCACTTT. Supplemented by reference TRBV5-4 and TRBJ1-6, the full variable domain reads ETGVTQSPTHLIKTRGQQVTLRCSSQSGHNTVSWYQQALGQGPQFIFQYYREEENGRGNFPPRFSGLQFPNYSSELNVNALELDDSALYLCASSVDRNNSPLHFGNGTRLTVT.

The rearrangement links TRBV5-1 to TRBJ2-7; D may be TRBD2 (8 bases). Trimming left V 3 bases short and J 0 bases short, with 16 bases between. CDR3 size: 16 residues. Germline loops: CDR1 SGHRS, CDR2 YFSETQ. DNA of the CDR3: TGCGCCAGCAGCTCAGGGGGACTAGAAGTCTCCTACGAGCAGTACTTC. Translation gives CASSSGGLEVSYEQYF.

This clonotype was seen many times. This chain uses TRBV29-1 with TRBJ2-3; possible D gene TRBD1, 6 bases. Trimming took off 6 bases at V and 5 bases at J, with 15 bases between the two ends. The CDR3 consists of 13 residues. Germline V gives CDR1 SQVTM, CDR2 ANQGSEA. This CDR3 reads CSVSQGSLDTQYF. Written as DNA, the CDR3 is TGCAGCGTAAGCCAGGGGTCCCTAGATACGCAGTATTTT.

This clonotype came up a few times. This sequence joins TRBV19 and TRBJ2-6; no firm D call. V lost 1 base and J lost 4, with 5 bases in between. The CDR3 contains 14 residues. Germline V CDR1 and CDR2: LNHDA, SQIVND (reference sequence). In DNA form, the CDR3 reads TGTGCCAGTAGTATAGGTCCCGGGGCCAACGTCCTGACTTTC. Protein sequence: CASSIGPGANVLTF. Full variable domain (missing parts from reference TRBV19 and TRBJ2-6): DGGITQSPKYLFRKEGQNVTLSCEQNLNHDAMYWYRQDPGQGLRLIYYSQIVNDFQKGDIAEGYSVSREKKESFPLTVTSAQKNPTAFYLCASSIGPGANVLTFGAGSRLTVL.

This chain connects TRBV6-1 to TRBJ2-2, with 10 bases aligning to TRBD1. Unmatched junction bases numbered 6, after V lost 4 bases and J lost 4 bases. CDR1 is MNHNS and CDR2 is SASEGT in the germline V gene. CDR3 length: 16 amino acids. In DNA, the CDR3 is TGTGCCAGCAGTGGGACAGGGGGTGTTGGCACCGGGGAGCTGTTTTTT. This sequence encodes CASSGTGGVGTGELFF.

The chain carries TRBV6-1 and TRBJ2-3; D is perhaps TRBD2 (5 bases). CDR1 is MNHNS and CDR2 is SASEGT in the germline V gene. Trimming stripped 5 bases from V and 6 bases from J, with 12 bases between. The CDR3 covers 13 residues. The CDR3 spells CASSREVGDTQYF. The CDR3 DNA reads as TGTGCCAGCAGTCGGGAAGTTGGGGATACGCAGTATTTT.

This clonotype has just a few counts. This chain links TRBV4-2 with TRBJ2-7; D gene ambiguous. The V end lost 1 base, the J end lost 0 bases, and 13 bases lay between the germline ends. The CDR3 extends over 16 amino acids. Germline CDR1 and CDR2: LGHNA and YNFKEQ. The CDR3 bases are TGTGCCAGCAGCCAAGCCCAACAGAGCTTCTCCTACGAGCAGTACTTC. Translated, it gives CASSQAQQSFSYEQYF.

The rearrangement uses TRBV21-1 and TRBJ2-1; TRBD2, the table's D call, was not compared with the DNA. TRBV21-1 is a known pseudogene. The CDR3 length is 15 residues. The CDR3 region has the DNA TGTGCCAGCAGCAAACAAGAATGGGGAGGCAATGAGCAGTTCTTC. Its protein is CASSKQEWGGNEQFF.

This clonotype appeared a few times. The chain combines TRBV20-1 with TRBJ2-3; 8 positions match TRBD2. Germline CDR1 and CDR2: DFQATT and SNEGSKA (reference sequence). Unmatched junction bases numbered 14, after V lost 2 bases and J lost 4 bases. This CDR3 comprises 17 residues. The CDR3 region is CSARPVLRGGPPDTQYF. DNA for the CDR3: TGCAGTGCTAGACCCGTGTTGCGCGGGGGGCCCCCAGATACGCAGTATTTT.

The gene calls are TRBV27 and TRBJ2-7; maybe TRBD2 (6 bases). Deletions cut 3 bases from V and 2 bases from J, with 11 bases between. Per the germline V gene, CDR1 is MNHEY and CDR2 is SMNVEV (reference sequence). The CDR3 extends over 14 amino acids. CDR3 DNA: TGTGCCAGCAGTTTCCGGGGGAATACCTACGAGCAGTACTTC. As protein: CASSFRGNTYEQYF.

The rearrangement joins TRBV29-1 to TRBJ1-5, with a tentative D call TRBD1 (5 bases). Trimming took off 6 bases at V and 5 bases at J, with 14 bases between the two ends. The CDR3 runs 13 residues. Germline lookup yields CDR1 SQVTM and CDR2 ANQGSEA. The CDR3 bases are TGCAGCGTGGCCGGGACCCGACATCAGCCCCAGCATTTT. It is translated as CSVAGTRHQPQHF.

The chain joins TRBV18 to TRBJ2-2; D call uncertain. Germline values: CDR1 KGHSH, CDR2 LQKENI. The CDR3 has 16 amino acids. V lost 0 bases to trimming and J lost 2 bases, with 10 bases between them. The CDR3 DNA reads TGTGCCAGCTCACCACCGGTCTCAATCAACACCGGGGAGCTGTTTTTT. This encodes CASSPPVSINTGELFF.

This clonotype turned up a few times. The DNA for the CDR3 is TGTGCCAGCGCGGGACTAGCGCCTTACAATGAGCAGTTCTTC. It encodes CASAGLAPYNEQFF. V gene TRBV6-1 combines with J gene TRBJ2-1; 10 bases are shared with TRBD2. CDR3 length: 14 amino acids. Trimming removed 8 bases from V and 4 bases from J; junction bases left unmatched: 5. The germline V gene has CDR1 MNHNS and CDR2 SASEGT.

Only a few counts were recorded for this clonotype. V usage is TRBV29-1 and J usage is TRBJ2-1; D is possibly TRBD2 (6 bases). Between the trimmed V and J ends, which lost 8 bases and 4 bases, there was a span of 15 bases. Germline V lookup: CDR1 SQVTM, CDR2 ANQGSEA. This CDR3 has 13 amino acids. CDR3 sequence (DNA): TGCAGCATCACCAGGGCGGGGTACAATGAGCAGTTCTTC. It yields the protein CSITRAGYNEQFF.

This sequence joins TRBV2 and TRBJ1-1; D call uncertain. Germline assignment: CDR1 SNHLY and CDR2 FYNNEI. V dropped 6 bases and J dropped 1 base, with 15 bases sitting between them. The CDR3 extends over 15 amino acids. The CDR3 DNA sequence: TGTGCCAGCAGCGCCCCCCGTTTGGGGAACACTGAAGCTTTCTTT. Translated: CASSAPRLGNTEAFF.

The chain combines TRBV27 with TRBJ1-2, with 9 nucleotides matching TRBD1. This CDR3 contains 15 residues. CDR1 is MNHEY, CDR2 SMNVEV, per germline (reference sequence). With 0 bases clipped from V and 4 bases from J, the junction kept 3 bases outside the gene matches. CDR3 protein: CASSLSLQGAYGYTF. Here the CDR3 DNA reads TGTGCCAGCAGTTTATCTCTACAGGGGGCCTATGGCTACACCTTC.

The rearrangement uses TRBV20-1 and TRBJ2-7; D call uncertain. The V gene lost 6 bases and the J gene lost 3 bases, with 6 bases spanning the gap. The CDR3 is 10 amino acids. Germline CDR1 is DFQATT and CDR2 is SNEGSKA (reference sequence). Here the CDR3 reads CSADDYEQYF. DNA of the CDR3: TGCAGTGCGGATGACTACGAGCAGTACTTC.

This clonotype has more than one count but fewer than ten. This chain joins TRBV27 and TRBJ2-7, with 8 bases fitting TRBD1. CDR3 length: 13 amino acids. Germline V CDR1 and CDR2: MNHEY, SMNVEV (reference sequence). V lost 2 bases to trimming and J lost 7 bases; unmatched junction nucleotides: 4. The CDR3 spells CASSLQTGAEQYF. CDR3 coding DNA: TGTGCCAGCAGTTTACAGACAGGGGCAGAGCAGTACTTC.

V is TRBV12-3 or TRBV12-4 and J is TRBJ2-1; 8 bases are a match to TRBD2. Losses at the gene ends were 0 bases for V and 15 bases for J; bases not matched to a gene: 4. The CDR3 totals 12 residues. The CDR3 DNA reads TGTGCCAGCAGTTTAGCGACTAGCGTACCGTTCTTC. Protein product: CASSLATSVPFF.

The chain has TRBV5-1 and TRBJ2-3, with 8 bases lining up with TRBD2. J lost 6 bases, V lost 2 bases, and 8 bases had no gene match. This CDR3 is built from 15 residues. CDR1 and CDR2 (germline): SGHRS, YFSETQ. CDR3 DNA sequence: TGCGCCAGCAGCTTCGGGGGGGTGTTCCCGGATACGCAGTATTTT. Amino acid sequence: CASSFGGVFPDTQYF. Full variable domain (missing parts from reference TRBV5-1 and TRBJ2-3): KAGVTQTPRYLIKTRGQQVTLSCSPISGHRSVSWYQQTPGQGLQFLFEYFSETQRNKGNFPGRFSGRQFSNSRSEMNVSTLELGDSALYLCASSFGGVFPDTQYFGPGTRLTVL.

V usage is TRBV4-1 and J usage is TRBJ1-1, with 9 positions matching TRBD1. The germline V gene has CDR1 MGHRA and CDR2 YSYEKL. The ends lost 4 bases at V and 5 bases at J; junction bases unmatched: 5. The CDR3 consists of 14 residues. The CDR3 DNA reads TGCGCCAGCAGCCGGCGGGACAGGGTAACTGAAGCTTTCTTT. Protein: CASSRRDRVTEAFF.

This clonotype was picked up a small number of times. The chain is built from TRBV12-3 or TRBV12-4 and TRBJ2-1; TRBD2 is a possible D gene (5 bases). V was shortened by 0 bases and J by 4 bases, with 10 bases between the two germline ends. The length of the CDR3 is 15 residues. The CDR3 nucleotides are TGTGCCAGCAGTTTAGCTAGGAGGTCTTACAATGAGCAGTTCTTC. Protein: CASSLARRSYNEQFF.

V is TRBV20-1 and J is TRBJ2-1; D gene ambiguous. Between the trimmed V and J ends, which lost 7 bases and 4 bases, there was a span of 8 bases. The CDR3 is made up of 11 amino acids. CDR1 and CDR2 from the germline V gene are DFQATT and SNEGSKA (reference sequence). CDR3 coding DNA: TGCAGTGAGAGAAGGTACAATGAGCAGTTCTTC. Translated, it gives CSERRYNEQFF.